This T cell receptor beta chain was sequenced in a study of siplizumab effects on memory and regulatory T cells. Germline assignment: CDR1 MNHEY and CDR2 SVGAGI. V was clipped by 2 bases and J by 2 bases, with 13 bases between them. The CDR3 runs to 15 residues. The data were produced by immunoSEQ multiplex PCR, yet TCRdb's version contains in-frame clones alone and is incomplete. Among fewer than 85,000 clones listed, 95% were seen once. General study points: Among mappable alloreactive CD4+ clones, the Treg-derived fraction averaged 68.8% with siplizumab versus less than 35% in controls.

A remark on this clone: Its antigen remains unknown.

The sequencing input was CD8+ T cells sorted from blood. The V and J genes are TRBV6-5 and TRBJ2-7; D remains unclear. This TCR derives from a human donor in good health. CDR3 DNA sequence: TGTGCCAGCAGTTACACCTCGAGGTTCGCCTACGAGCAGTACTTC. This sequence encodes CASSYTSRFAYEQYF.